A single sample is the source of the 17 T cell receptor beta chains below, sequenced in a study of T cell repertoires in ileal Crohn's disease. The table came from immunoSEQ multiplex PCR; TCRdb's copy has only in-frame clones and leaves some out. The sample lists 13,000 to 15,000 clones; under 80% were seen once. The specimen sequenced was ileal tissue. The receptors here all came from an adult with Crohn's disease.

The chain is built from TRBV5-4 and TRBJ2-7, with D perhaps TRBD2 (5 bases). Deletions cut 3 bases from V and 3 bases from J, with 19 bases between. CDR1 and CDR2 (germline): SGHNT, YYREEE (reference sequence). The CDR3 length is 16 residues. In DNA, the CDR3 is TGTGCCAGCAGCTCCGGCAATGGACTCTTCCTCTACGAGCAGTACTTC. This encodes CASSSGNGLFLYEQYF. Drawing the rest from reference TRBV5-4 and TRBJ2-7, the complete variable domain is ETGVTQSPTHLIKTRGQQVTLRCSSQSGHNTVSWYQQALGQGPQFIFQYYREEENGRGNFPPRFSGLQFPNYSSELNVNALELDDSALYLCASSSGNGLFLYEQYFGPGTRLTVT.

This clone is a singleton in its sample. The chain recombines TRBV6-6 with TRBJ1-2; the D is unclear. Germline CDR1 and CDR2: MNHNY and SVGAGI (reference sequence). The CDR3 has 16 amino acids. Trimming pared 2 bases from V and 4 bases from J, leaving 17 bases between. The CDR3 DNA is TGTGCCAGCAGTTACCAAAGGAGGGCGCGGGGCTATGGCTACACCTTC. Translated, it gives CASSYQRRARGYGYTF.

The chain is built from TRBV29-1 and TRBJ1-1; D is ambiguous. This CDR3 spans 12 amino acids. Germline V gene lookup returns CDR1 SQVTM and CDR2 ANQGSEA. V gave up 4 bases and J gave up 5 bases, with 11 bases separating them. CDR3 residues: CSVAGKETEAFF. The CDR3 DNA sequence: TGCAGCGTTGCGGGGAAAGAGACTGAAGCTTTCTTT. Using reference TRBV29-1 and TRBJ1-1 for the parts outside the CDR3, the full variable domain is SAVISQKPSRDICQRGTSLTIQCQVDSQVTMMFWYRQQPGQSLTLIATANQGSEATYESGFVIDKFPISRPNLTFSTLTVSNMSPEDSSIYLCSVAGKETEAFFGQGTRLTVV.

The J gene is TRBJ2-1, the V gene TRBV7-9; 9 positions agree with TRBD2. Looked up from germline, CDR1 is SEHNR and CDR2 is FQNEAQ (reference sequence). CDR3 length equals 17 residues. The V and J ends lost 4 bases and 2 bases, in that order; junction bases with no gene match: 9. CDR3 amino acids: CASSSGTSLYTYNEQFF. DNA of the CDR3: TGTGCCAGCAGCTCCGGGACTAGCCTCTATACCTACAATGAGCAGTTCTTC.

This clone was counted a single time. The rearrangement joins TRBV25-1 to TRBJ2-2, with D perhaps matching TRBD2 (5 bases). This CDR3 comprises 17 residues. V lost 1 base and J lost 8, with 20 bases in between. The germline gives CDR1 MGHDK, CDR2 SYGVNS. CDR3 DNA sequence: TGTGCCAGCAGTGAATTAACGGGGTTGCCCATGTTGGGGGAGCTGTTTTTT. Translated: CASSELTGLPMLGELFF.

This clone was counted a few times. The chain uses TRBV5-4 and TRBJ1-1, with 9 bases matching TRBD1. The V and J ends lost 4 bases and 5 bases, in that order; junction bases with no gene match: 6. The CDR3 has 14 amino acids. Germline CDR1 reads SGHNT; CDR2 reads YYREEE (reference sequence). CDR3 sequence reads: CASSKTGGMTEAFF. The CDR3 bases are TGTGCCAGCAGCAAGACAGGGGGGATGACTGAAGCTTTCTTT.

The V call is TRBV27, the J call TRBJ2-2, with 11 bases lining up with TRBD2. Germline values: CDR1 MNHEY, CDR2 SMNVEV (reference sequence). The CDR3 has 16 amino acids. V was pared by 4 bases and J by 7 bases, with 8 bases of the junction left unmatched. CDR3 in amino acids: CASSSLAGGFFGELFF. The CDR3 DNA is TGTGCCAGCAGTTCTCTAGCGGGAGGCTTTTTCGGGGAGCTGTTTTTT.

The CDR3 nucleotides read TGTGCCATCAGTGAGTCGGCAGGGAGGCGCAATCAGCCCCAGCATTTT. It translates to CAISESAGRRNQPQHF. The chain combines TRBV10-3 with TRBJ1-5; possible D gene TRBD1, 5 bases. V gave up 0 bases and J gave up 2 bases, with 11 bases separating them. The germline CDR1 and CDR2 sequences are ENHRY and SYGVKD. The CDR3 runs 16 residues.

This clone was seen a handful of times. The V gene is TRBV4-1, the J gene TRBJ1-3, with 7 positions matching TRBD1. Trimming cost V 4 bases and J 1 base; bases outside gene matches: 1. This CDR3 is built from 14 residues. The V gene's germline CDR1 is MGHRA and CDR2 YSYEKL. The CDR3 DNA reads as TGCGCCAGCAGCCTACAGGGGTCTGGAAACACCATATATTTT. Translated: CASSLQGSGNTIYF.

This clone was counted a single time. The chain uses TRBV2 and TRBJ2-7; D may be TRBD1 (6 bases). Per the germline V gene, CDR1 is SNHLY and CDR2 is FYNNEI. Trimming cost V 0 bases and J 0 bases, with 15 bases left between them. The CDR3 consists of 17 residues. The CDR3 sequence: CASSEALRQGSSYEQYF. DNA of the CDR3: TGTGCCAGCAGTGAAGCGCTTCGGCAGGGGAGCTCCTACGAGCAGTACTTC.

The table lists this clone with a count of one. The V gene is TRBV18, the J gene TRBJ1-2, with 7 nucleotides matching TRBD1. Germline V gives CDR1 KGHSH, CDR2 LQKENI. The V segment lost 3 bases and the J segment 7 bases; nucleotides outside the gene matches: 2. This CDR3 has 12 amino acids. CDR3 region: CASSPRTGGYTF. Written as DNA, the CDR3 is TGTGCCAGCTCACCTAGGACAGGTGGCTACACCTTC.

The V and J genes are TRBV29-1 and TRBJ2-3, with 9 bases fitting TRBD2. Germline trimming cut 2 bases from V and 4 bases from J; bases unmatched to any gene: 7. CDR3 length equals 15 residues. In germline, CDR1 is SQVTM, CDR2 ANQGSEA. The chain's CDR3 is CSVEPSGGLADTQYF. CDR3 sequence (DNA): TGCAGCGTTGAACCCAGCGGGGGGCTGGCAGATACGCAGTATTTT.

This clone occurred a few times. The rearrangement links TRBV6-1 to TRBJ2-1; 9 bases map to TRBD1. Losses at the gene ends were 10 bases for V and 5 bases for J; bases not matched to a gene: 6. Germline V gene sequence: CDR1 MNHNS, CDR2 SASEGT. This CDR3 region has 13 residues. CDR3 DNA sequence: TGTGCCACCGACCGGACAGGGGACAATGAGCAGTTCTTC. As protein: CATDRTGDNEQFF.

V and J are TRBV10-1 and TRBJ1-1; 9 bases line up with TRBD1. Germline loops: CDR1 WNHNN, CDR2 SYGVQD (reference sequence). This CDR3 spans 16 amino acids. With V trimmed by 6 bases and J by 5 bases, 13 bases remained unmatched. The CDR3 is CASSNLGTGKRTEAFF. The CDR3 coding sequence is TGCGCCAGCAGCAACTTAGGGACAGGGAAAAGAACTGAAGCTTTCTTT.

The chain carries TRBV27 and TRBJ2-7; tentatively, D is TRBD1 (5 bases). The CDR3 contains 14 residues. Germline assignment: CDR1 MNHEY and CDR2 SMNVEV (reference sequence). Trimming took 5 bases from V and 2 from J, leaving 13 bases between them. The CDR3 DNA reads as TGTGCCAGCAGTACCCGGACACTTCCCTACGAGCAGTACTTC. Encoded protein: CASSTRTLPYEQYF.

This clone appeared once. The V call is TRBV6-5, the J call TRBJ2-3; maybe TRBD2 (8 bases). V lost 2 bases and J 4 bases, leaving 13 bases between the germline ends. CDR1 and CDR2 from the germline V gene are MNHEY and SVGAGI. The CDR3 spans 15 residues. Written as DNA, the CDR3 is TGTGCCAGCAGTTACAGGGGGCGGGAGGCAGATACGCAGTATTTT. Its protein product is CASSYRGREADTQYF.

This clone was found a few times. This chain links TRBV9 with TRBJ2-3, with TRBD1 matching 8 bases. The V gene's germline CDR1 is SGDLS and CDR2 YYNGEE. The CDR3 is 17 residues long. V shed 6 bases, J shed 3 bases, and the junction held 15 bases outside the gene matches. The CDR3 sequence: CASTLGQGLDLTDTQYF. CDR3 coding DNA: TGTGCCAGCACCTTAGGACAGGGTCTGGACCTGACAGATACGCAGTATTTT.